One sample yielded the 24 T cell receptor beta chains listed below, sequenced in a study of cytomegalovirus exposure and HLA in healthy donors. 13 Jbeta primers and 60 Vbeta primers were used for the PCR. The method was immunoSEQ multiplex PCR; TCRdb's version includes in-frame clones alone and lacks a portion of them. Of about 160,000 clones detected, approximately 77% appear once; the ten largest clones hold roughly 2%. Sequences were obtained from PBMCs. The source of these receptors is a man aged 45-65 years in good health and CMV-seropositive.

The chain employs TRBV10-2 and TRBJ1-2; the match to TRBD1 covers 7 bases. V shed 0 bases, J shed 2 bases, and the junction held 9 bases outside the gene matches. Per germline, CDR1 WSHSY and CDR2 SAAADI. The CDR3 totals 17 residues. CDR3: CASSESVQGRPNYGYTF. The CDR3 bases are TGCGCCAGCAGTGAGTCAGTACAGGGGCGACCGAACTATGGCTACACCTTC.

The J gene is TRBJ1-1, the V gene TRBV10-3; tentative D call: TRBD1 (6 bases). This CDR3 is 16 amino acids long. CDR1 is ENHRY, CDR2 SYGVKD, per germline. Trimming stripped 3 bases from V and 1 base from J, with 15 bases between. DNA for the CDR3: TGTGCCATCAGTGATAGGGGGACCGGGCCGAACACTGAAGCTTTCTTT. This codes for CAISDRGTGPNTEAFF.

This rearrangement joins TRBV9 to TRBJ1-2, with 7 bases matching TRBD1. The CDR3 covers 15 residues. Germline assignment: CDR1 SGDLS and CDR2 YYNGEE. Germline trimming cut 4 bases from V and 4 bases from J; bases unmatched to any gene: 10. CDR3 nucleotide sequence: TGTGCCAGCAGCCTCCGTGGGGGGACAGCCTATGGCTACACCTTC. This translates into CASSLRGGTAYGYTF.

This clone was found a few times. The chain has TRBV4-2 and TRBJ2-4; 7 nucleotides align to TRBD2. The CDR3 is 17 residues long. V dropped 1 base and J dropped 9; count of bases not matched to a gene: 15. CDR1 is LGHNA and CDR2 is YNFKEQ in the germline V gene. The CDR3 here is CASSQAPRGGVDGIQYF. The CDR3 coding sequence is TGTGCCAGCAGCCAAGCCCCACGGGGAGGGGTGGACGGCATTCAGTACTTC.

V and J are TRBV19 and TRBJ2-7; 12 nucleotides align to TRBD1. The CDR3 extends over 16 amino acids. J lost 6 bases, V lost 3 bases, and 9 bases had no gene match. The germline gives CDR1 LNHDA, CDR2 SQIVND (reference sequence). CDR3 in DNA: TGTGCCAGTAGTATTCTAGGGACAGGGGGCCCCCGCGAGCAGTACTTC. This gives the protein CASSILGTGGPREQYF.

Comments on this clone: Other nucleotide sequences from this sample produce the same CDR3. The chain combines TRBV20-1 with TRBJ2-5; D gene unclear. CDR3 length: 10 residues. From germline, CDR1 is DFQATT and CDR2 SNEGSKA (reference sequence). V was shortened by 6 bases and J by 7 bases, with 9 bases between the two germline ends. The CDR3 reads CSAPLGTQYF. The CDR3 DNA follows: TGCAGTGCCCCCCTCGGGACCCAGTACTTC.

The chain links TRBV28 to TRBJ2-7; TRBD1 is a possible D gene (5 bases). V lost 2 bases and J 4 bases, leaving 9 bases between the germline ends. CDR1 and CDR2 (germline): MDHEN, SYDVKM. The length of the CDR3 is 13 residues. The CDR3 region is CASSLRQGYEQYF. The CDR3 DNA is TGTGCCAGCAGTTTAAGGCAGGGTTACGAGCAGTACTTC.

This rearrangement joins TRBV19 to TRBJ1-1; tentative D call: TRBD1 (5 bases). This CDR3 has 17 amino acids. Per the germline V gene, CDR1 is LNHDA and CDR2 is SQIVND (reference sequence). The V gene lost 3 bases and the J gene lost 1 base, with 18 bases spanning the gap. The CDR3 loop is CASSILGEGFTNTEAFF. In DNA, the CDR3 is TGTGCCAGTAGTATCCTCGGGGAGGGGTTTACGAACACTGAAGCTTTCTTT.

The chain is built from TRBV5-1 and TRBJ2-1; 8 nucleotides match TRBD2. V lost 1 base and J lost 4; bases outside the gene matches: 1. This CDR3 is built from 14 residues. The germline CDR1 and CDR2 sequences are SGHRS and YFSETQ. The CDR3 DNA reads TGCGCCAGCAGCTTGCCGGGGGGGTACAATGAGCAGTTCTTC. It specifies CASSLPGGYNEQFF.

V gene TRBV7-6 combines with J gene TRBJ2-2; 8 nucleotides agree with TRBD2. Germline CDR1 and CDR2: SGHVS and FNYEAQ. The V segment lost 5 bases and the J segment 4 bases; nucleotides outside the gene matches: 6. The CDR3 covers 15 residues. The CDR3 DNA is TGTGCCAGCAGCCGACCTGGACTAGCCACCGGGGAGCTGTTTTTT. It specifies CASSRPGLATGELFF.

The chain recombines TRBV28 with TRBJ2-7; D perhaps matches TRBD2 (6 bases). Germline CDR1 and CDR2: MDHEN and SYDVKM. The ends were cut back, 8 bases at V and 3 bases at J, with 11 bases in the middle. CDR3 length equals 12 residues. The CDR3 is CASSSGDYEQYF. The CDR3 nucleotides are TGTGCCAGCTCCTCGGGGGACTACGAGCAGTACTTC.

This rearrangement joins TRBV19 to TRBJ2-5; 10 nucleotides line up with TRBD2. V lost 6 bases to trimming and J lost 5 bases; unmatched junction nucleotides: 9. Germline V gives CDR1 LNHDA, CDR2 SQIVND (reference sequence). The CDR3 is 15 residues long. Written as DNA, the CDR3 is TGTGCCAGTAGGGGCGCTAGCGGGGGTCGCGAGACCCAGTACTTC. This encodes CASRGASGGRETQYF.

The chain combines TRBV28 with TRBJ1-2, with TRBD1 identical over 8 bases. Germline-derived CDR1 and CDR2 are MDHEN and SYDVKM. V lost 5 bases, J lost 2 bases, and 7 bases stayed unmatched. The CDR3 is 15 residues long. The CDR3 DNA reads TGTGCCAGCAGTGTACCGACAGGGGCCAACTATGGCTACACCTTC. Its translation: CASSVPTGANYGYTF.

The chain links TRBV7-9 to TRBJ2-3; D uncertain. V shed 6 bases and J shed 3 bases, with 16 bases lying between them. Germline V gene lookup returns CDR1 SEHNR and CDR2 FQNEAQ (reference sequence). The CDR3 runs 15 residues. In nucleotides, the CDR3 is TGTGCCAGCAGTCCTTCTCGCGGAACGACAGATACGCAGTATTTT. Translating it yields CASSPSRGTTDTQYF.

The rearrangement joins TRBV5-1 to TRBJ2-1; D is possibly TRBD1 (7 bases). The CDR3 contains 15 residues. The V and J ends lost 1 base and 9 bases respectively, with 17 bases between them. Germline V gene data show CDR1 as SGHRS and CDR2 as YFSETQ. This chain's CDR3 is CASSLSTRQGGEQFF. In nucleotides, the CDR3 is TGCGCCAGCAGCTTGAGTACGCGGCAGGGGGGTGAGCAGTTCTTC.

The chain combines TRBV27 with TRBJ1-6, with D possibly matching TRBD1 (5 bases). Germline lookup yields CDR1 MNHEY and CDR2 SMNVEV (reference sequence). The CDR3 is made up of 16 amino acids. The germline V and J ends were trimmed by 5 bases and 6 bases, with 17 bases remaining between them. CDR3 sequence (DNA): TGTGCCAGCAGTCAACAATTACAGGCTCCTAATTCACCCCTCCACTTT. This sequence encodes CASSQQLQAPNSPLHF.

As DNA, the CDR3 is TGTGCCAGCAGCGCCCGGGACAGAAAGTACGAGCAGTACTTC. Protein: CASSARDRKYEQYF. The chain is built from TRBV5-6 and TRBJ2-7, with TRBD1 matching 7 bases. The CDR3 has 14 residues. The germline V gene encodes CDR1 SGHDT and CDR2 YYEEEE. The J segment lost 4 bases and the V segment lost 4 bases, leaving 8 bases of the junction unmatched.

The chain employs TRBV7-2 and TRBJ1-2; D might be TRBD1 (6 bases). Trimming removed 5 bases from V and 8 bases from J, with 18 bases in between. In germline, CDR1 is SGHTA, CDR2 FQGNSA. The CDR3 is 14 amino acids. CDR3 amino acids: CASSPAGGAEGYTF. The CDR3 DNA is TGTGCCAGCAGCCCCGCGGGGGGGGCGGAGGGCTACACCTTC.

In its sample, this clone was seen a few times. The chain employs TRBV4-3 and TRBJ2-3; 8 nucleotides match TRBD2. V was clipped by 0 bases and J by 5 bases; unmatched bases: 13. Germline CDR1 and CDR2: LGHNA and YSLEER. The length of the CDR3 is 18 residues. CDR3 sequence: CASSQERTSYEVKDTQYF. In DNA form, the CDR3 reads TGCGCCAGCAGCCAAGAAAGGACTAGCTATGAGGTGAAAGATACGCAGTATTTT.

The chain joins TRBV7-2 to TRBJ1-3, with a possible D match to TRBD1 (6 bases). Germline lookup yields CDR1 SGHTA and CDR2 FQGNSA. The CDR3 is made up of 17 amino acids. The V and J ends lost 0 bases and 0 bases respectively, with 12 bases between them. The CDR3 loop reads CASSLATGGSSGNTIYF. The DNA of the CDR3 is TGTGCCAGCAGCTTAGCGACAGGTGGGAGCTCTGGAAACACCATATATTTT.

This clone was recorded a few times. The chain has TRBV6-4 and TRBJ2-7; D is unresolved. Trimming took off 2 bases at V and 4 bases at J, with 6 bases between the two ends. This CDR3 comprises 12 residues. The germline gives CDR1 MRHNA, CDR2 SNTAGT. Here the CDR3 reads CASSDTGYEQYF. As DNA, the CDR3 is TGTGCCAGCAGTGACACCGGGTACGAGCAGTACTTC.

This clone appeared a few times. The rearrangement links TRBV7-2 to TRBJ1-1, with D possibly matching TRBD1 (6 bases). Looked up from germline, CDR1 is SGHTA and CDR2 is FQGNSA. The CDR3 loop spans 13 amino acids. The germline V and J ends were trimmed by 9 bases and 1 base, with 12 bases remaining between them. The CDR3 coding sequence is TGTGCCAGTGTCGGACAGCCGAACACTGAAGCTTTCTTT. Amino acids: CASVGQPNTEAFF.

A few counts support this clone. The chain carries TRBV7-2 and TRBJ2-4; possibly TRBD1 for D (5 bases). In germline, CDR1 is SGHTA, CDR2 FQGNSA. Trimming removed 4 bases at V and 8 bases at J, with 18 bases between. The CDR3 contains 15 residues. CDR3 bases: TGTGCCAGCAGCTCACCTGGACAAGGCCGGCACATTCAGTACTTC. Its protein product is CASSSPGQGRHIQYF.

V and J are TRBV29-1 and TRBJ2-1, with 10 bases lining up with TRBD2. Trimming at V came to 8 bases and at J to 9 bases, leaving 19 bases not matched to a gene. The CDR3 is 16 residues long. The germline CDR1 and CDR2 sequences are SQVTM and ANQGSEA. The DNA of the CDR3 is TGCAGCACTCCCCACAGTAAGCGGGGGGGCGGTGGTGAGCAGTTCTTC. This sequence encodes CSTPHSKRGGGGEQFF.